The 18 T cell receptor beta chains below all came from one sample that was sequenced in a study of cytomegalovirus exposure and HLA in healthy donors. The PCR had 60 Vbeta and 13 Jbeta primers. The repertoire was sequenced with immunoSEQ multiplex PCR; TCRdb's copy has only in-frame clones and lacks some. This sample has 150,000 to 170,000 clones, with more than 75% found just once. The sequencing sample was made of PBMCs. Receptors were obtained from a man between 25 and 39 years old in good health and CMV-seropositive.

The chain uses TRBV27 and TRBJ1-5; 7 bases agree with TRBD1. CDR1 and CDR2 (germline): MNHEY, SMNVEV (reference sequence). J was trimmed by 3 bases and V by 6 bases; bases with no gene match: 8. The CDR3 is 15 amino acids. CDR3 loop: CASRRTGVDNQPQHF. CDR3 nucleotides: TGTGCCAGCAGGAGAACAGGGGTAGACAATCAGCCCCAGCATTTT.

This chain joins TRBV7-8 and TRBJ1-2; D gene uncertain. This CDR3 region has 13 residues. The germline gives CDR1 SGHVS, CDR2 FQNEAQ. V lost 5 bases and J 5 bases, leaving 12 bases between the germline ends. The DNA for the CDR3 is TGTGCCAGCAGCCCCACAAGAGGGTATGGCTACACCTTC. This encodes CASSPTRGYGYTF.

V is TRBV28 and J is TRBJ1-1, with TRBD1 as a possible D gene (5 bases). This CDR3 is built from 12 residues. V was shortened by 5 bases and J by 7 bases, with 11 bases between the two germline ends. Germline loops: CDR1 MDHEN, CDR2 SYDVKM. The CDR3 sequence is CASSLLGGEAFF. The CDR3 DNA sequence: TGTGCCAGCAGTCTCCTCGGGGGTGAAGCTTTCTTT. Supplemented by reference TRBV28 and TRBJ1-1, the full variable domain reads DVKVTQSSRYLVKRTGEKVFLECVQDMDHENMFWYRQDPGLGLRLIYFSYDVKMKEKGDIPEGYSVSREKKERFSLILESASTNQTSMYLCASSLLGGEAFFGQGTRLTVV.

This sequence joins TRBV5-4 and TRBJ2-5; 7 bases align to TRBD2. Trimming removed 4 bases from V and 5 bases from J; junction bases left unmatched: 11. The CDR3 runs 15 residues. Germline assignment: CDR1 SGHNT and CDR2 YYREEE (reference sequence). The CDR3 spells CASSGKRDVVETQYF. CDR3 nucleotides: TGTGCCAGCAGCGGGAAGCGGGACGTAGTGGAGACCCAGTACTTC.

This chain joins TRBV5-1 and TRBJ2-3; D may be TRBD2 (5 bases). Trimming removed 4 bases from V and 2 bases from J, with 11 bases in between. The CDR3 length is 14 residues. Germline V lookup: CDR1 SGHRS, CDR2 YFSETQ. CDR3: CASSPGIFTDTQYF. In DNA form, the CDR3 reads TGCGCCAGCAGCCCGGGGATCTTCACAGATACGCAGTATTTT.

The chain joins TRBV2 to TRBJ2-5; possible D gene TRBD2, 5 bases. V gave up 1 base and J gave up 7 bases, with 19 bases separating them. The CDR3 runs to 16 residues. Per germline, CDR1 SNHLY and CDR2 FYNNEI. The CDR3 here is CASSEVGTVGGGTQYF. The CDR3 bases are TGTGCCAGCAGTGAAGTTGGAACAGTTGGAGGTGGGACCCAGTACTTC.

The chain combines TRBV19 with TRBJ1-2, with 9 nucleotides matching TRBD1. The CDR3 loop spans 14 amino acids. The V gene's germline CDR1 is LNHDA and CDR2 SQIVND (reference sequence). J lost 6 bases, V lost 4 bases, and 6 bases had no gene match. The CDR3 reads CASSKDRGYDGYTF. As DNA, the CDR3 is TGTGCCAGTAGTAAAGACAGGGGGTACGATGGCTACACCTTC.

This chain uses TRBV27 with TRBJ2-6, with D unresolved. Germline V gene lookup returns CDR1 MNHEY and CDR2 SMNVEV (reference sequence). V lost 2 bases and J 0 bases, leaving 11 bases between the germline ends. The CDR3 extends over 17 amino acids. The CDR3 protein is CASSLAGRSSGANVLTF. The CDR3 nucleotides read TGTGCCAGCAGTTTAGCCGGCCGGAGCTCTGGGGCCAACGTCCTGACTTTC.

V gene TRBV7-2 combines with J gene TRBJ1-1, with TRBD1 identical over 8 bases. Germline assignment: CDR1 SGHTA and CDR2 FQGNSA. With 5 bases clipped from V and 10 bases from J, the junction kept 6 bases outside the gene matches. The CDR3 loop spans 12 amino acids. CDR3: CASSLMTGAAFF. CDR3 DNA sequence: TGTGCCAGCAGCCTGATGACAGGGGCAGCTTTCTTT.

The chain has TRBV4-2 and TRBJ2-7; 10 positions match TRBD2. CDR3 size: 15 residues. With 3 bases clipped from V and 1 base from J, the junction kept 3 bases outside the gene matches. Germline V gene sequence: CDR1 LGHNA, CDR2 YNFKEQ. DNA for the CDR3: TGTGCCAGCAGCCAGAGCGGGAGGGATTCCTACGAGCAGTACTTC. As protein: CASSQSGRDSYEQYF.

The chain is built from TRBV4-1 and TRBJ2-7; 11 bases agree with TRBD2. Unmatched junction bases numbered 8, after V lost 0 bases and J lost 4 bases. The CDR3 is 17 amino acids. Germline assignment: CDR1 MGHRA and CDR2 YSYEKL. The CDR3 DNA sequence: TGCGCCAGCAGCCAAGATCACGGGACTAGCGGTCTGTACGAGCAGTACTTC. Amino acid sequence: CASSQDHGTSGLYEQYF.

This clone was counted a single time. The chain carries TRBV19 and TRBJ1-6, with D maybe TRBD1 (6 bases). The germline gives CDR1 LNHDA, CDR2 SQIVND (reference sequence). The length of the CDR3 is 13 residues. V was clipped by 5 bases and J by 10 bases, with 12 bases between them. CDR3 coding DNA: TGTGCCAGTAGTCGGGACATTTACTCACCCCTCCACTTT. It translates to CASSRDIYSPLHF.

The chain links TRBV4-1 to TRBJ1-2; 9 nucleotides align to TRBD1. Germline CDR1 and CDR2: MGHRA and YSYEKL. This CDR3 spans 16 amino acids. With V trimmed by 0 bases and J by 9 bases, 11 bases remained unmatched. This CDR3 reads CASSQDTGQGTLRYTF. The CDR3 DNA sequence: TGCGCCAGCAGCCAAGATACGGGACAGGGAACATTGCGCTACACCTTC.

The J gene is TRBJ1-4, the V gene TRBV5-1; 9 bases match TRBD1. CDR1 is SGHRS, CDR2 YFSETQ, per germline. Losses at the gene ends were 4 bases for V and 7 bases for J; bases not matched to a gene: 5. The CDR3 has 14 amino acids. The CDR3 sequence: CASSMGQGGEKLFF. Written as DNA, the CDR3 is TGCGCCAGCAGCATGGGACAGGGCGGTGAAAAACTGTTTTTT.

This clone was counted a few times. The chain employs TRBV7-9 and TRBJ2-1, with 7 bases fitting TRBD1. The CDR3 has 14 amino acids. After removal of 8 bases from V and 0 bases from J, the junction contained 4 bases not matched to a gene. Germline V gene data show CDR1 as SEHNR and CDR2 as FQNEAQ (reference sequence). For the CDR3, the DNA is TGTGCCAGCGCAGACAGGGCCTCCTACAATGAGCAGTTCTTC. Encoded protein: CASADRASYNEQFF.

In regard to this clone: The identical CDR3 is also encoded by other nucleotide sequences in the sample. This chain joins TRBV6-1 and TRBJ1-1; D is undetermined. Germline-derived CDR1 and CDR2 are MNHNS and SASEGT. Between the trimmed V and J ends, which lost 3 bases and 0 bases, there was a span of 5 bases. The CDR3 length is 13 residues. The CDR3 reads CASSESVNTEAFF. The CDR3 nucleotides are TGTGCCAGCAGTGAGTCAGTGAACACTGAAGCTTTCTTT.

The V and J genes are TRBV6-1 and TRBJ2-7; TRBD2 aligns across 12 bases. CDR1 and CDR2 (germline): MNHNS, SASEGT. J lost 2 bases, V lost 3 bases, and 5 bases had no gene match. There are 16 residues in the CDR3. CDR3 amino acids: CASSDTSGRFPYEQYF. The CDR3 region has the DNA TGTGCCAGCAGTGACACTAGCGGGAGGTTCCCCTACGAGCAGTACTTC.

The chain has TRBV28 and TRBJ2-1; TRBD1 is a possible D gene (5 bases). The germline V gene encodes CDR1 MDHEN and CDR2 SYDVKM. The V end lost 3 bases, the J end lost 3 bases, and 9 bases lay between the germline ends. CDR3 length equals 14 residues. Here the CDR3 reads CASSLPGYYNEQFF. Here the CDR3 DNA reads TGTGCCAGCAGTTTGCCAGGGTACTACAATGAGCAGTTCTTC.